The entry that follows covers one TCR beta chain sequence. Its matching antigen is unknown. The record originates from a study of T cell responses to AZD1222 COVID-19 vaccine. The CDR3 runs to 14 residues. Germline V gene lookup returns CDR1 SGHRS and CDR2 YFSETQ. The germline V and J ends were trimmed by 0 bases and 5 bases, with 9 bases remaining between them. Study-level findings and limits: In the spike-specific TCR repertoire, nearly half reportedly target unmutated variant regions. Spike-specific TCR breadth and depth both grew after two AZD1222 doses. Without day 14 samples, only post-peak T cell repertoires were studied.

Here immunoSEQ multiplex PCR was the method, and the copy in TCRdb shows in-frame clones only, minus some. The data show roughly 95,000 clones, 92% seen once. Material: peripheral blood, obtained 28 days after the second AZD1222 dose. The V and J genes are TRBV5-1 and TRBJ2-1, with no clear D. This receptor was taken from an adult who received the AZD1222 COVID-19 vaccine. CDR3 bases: TGCGCCAGCAGCTTGGTTCTCGGAAACAATGAGCAGTTCTTC. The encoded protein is CASSLVLGNNEQFF.